This is a list of T cell receptor beta chains from one sample in a study of early T cells in non-severe SARS-CoV-2 infection. MiXCR, applied by TCRdb to the 5' RACE reads, yields one record per CDR3 protein. This sample has 25,000 to 30,000 distinct CDR3 sequences, with roughly 5% found just once. Source material: whole blood. These receptors were taken from an adult who was a healthcare worker with PCR-confirmed SARS-CoV-2 infection or an uninfected control (not recorded which). Each CDR3 is given with its conserved first and last residue. D genes are given only for firm matches. Only part of the rows carry a size: once, few, many, or a class if the clone is expanded.

TRBJ1-1,TRBV3-1,few,TRBD1,CASSPRDRGNTEAFF,TGTGCCAGCAGCCCCCGGGACAGGGGGAACACTGAAGCTTTCTTT
TRBJ1-1,TRBV10-2,many,TRBD1,CASSLTGVNTEAFF,TGCGCCAGCAGCTTGACAGGGGTGAACACTGAAGCTTTCTTT
TRBJ1-3,TRBV27,many,TRBD1,CASSEGQPYSGNTIYF,TGTGCCAGCAGTGAGGGACAGCCTTACTCTGGAAACACCATATATTTT
TRBJ2-7,TRBV6-2/TRBV6-3,many,TRBD2,CASARLALTEQYF,TGTGCCAGCGCAAGACTAGCTCTAACCGAGCAGTACTTC
TRBJ2-1,TRBV10-3,many,-,CAISEVRDPLYNEQFF,TGTGCCATCAGTGAGGTTCGGGATCCTCTCTACAATGAGCAGTTCTTC
TRBJ2-7,TRBV20-1,-,-,CSARDERRGEQYF,TGCAGTGCTAGAGATGAACGGCGTGGGGAGCAGTACTTC
TRBJ2-2,TRBV11-2,few,-,CASDPAVNTGELFF,TGTGCCAGCGATCCCGCAGTCAACACCGGGGAGCTGTTTTTT
TRBJ2-5,TRBV11-2,many,-,CASSLVGAIGKTQYF,TGTGCCAGCAGCCTCGTAGGGGCGATTGGAAAGACCCAGTACTTC
TRBJ1-1,TRBV20-1,few,-,CSARDRGTEAFF,TGCAGTGCTAGAGATAGGGGCACTGAAGCTTTCTTT
TRBJ2-3,TRBV11-3,-,-,CASSSEETQYF,TGTGCCAGCAGCTCGGAAGAGACGCAGTATTTT
TRBJ2-3,TRBV5-4,many,-,CASSFRDAGSRDTQYF,TGTGCCAGCAGCTTCCGGGACGCCGGTTCGAGGGATACGCAGTATTTT
TRBJ2-7,TRBV3-1,many,-,CASSQLNVYEQYF,TGTGCCAGCAGCCAACTTAATGTCTACGAGCAGTACTTC